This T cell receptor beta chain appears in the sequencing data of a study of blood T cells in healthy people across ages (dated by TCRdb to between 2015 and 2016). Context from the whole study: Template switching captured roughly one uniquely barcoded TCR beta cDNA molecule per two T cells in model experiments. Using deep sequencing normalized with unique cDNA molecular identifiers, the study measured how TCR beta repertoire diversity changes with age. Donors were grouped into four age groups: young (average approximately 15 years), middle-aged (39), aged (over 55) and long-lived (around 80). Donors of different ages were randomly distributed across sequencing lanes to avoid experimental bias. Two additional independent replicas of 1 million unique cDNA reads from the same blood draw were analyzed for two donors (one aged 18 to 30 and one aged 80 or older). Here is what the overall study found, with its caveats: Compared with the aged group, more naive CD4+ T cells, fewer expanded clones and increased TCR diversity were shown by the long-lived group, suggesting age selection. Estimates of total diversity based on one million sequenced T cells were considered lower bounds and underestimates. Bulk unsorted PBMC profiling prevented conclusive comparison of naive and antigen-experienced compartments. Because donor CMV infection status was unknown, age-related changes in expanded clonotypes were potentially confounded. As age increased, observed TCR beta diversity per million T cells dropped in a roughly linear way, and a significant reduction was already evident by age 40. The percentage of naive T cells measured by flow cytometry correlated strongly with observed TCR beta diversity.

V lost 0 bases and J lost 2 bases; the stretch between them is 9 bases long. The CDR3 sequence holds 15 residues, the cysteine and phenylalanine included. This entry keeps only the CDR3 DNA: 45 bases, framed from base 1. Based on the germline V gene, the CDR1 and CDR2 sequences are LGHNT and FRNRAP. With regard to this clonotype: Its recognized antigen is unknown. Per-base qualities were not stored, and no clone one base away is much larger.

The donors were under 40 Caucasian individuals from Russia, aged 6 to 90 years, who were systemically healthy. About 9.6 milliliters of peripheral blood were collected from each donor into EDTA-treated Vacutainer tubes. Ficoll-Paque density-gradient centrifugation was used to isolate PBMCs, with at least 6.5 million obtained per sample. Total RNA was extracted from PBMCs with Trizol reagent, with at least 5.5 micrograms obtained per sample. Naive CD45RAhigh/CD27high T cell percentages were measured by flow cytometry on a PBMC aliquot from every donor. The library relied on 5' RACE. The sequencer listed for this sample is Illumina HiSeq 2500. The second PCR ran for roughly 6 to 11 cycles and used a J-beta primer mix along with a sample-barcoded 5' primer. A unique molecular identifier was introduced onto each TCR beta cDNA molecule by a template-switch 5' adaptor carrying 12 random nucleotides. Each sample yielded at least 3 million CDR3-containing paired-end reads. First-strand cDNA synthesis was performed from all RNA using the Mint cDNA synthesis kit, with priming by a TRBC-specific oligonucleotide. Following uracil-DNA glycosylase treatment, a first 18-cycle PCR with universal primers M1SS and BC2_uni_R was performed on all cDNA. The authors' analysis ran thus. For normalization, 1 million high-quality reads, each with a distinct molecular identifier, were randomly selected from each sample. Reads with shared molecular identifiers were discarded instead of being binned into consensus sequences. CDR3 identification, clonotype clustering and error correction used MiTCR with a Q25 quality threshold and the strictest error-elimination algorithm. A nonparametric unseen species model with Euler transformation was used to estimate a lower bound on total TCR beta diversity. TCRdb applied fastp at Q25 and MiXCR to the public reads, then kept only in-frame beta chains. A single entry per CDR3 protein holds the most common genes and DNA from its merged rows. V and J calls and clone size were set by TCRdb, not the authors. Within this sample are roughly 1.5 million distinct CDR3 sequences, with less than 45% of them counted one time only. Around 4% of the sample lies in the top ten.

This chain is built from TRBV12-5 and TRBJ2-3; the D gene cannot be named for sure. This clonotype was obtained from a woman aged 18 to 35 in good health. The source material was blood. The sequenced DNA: TGTGCTAGTGGTTTGGTACCGGAATCCACAGATACGCAGTATTTT. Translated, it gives CASGLVPESTDTQYF.